These 22 T cell receptor beta chains share one sample of origin, sequenced in a study of T cells in Graves' hyperthyroidism and ophthalmopathy. Amplification yielded TCR beta CDR3 regions, with RNA transcripts as the source. The primer set for the first-round RT-PCR of the TCR CDR3 was HTBI. Using its own MiXCR run on the multiplex PCR reads, TCRdb lists one record per CDR3 protein. The table shows under 350,000 distinct CDR3 sequences, with roughly 21% occurring only once. The specimen was blood. All receptors come from a woman aged 50 to 60 with Graves' hyperthyroidism.

This clonotype was recorded at least ten times. The CDR3 DNA reads TGTGCCAGCATCCCACAAGTCCTAGCGGGAGACGAGCAGTACTTC. Residues: CASIPQVLAGDEQYF. This chain uses TRBV27 with TRBJ2-7; 10 positions match TRBD2. V gave up 7 bases and J gave up 5 bases; unmatched junction bases: 11. This CDR3 has 15 residues. Germline V gene data show CDR1 as MNHEY and CDR2 as SMNVEV (reference sequence).

This clonotype was seen ten or more times. The V call is TRBV14, the J call TRBJ2-7; D call uncertain. Germline CDR1 reads SGHDN; CDR2 reads FVKESK. Trimming took 3 bases from V and 0 from J, leaving 12 bases between them. The CDR3 has 15 residues. The CDR3 sequence is CASSHMGSSSYEQYF. The CDR3 nucleotides are TGTGCCAGCAGCCATATGGGATCTAGCTCCTACGAGCAGTACTTC.

J is TRBJ2-1 and V is TRBV4-1; TRBD1 matches at 8 bases. The trim removed 1 base at V and 7 bases at J, leaving 6 bases unmatched. The CDR3 is made up of 15 amino acids. Germline V lookup: CDR1 MGHRA, CDR2 YSYEKL. The CDR3 region has the DNA TGCGCCAGCAGCCAAGCAGGGGGCGGCGAAAATGAGCAGTTCTTC. Translated: CASSQAGGGENEQFF.

The J gene is TRBJ2-3, the V gene TRBV2; 14 bases match TRBD2. V trimming: 5 bases; J trimming: 1 base; junction bases outside the gene matches: 8. Germline V CDR1 and CDR2: SNHLY, FYNNEI. The CDR3 covers 18 residues. The CDR3 here is CASSLRLAGGRGTDTQYF. The CDR3 bases are TGTGCCAGCAGTTTGAGACTAGCGGGGGGGCGGGGCACAGATACGCAGTATTTT. The full variable domain, in which reference TRBV2 and TRBJ2-3 provide the parts outside the CDR3, is EPEVTQTPSHQVTQMGQEVILRCVPISNHLYFYWYRQILGQKVEFLVSFYNNEISEKSEIFDDQFSVERPDGSNFTLKIRSTKLEDSAMYFCASSLRLAGGRGTDTQYFGPGTRLTVL.

In its sample, this clonotype was seen a few times. The genes are TRBV20-1 and TRBJ2-7; tentative D call: TRBD1 (6 bases). Germline CDR1 reads DFQATT; CDR2 reads SNEGSKA (reference sequence). The CDR3 is made up of 16 amino acids. V lost 0 bases to trimming and J lost 0 bases, with 15 bases between them. The CDR3 loop is CSAREQGDIPSYEQYF. In DNA form, the CDR3 reads TGCAGTGCTAGAGAACAGGGAGATATCCCCTCCTACGAGCAGTACTTC.

The rearrangement joins TRBV7-9 to TRBJ1-5, with a weak D call TRBD1 (5 bases). The CDR3 extends over 14 amino acids. Trimming pared 5 bases from V and 10 bases from J, leaving 18 bases between. Germline CDR1 SEHNR, CDR2 FQNEAQ (reference sequence). In DNA, the CDR3 is TGTGCCAGCAGCCAAGATGCGGCGGGGCAACCCCAGCATTTT. It yields the protein CASSQDAAGQPQHF.

This clonotype has a handful of counts. The V gene is TRBV4-2, the J gene TRBJ1-2; D ambiguous. CDR3 length equals 14 residues. Germline V gene sequence: CDR1 LGHNA, CDR2 YNFKEQ. With 2 bases removed from V and 4 bases from J, the gap between germline ends came to 11 bases. The CDR3 protein is CASSQPLTVYGYTF. As DNA, the CDR3 is TGTGCCAGCAGCCAACCCTTAACAGTCTATGGCTACACCTTC.

The chain is built from TRBV20-1 and TRBJ2-1, with unresolved D. V lost 0 bases and J lost 0, with 12 bases in between. CDR1 is DFQATT, CDR2 SNEGSKA, per germline (reference sequence). The length of the CDR3 is 16 residues. CDR3 nucleotide sequence: TGCAGTGCTAGAGATATATACACAAGCTCCTACAATGAGCAGTTCTTC. Amino acid sequence: CSARDIYTSSYNEQFF.

This clonotype was counted many times. This chain connects TRBV2 to TRBJ1-5; D is ambiguous. Germline assignment: CDR1 SNHLY and CDR2 FYNNEI. V gave up 3 bases and J gave up 0 bases, with 9 bases separating them. This CDR3 spans 15 amino acids. In nucleotides, the CDR3 is TGTGCCAGCAGTGAGCCCGGATATAGCAATCAGCCCCAGCATTTT. This encodes CASSEPGYSNQPQHF.

This clonotype was observed at least ten times. The rearrangement joins TRBV11-2 to TRBJ1-1, with no clear D. CDR3 length: 13 residues. The germline gives CDR1 SGHAT, CDR2 FQNNGV. Trimming removed 3 bases from V and 1 base from J, with 6 bases in between. The CDR3 nucleotides are TGTGCCAGCAGCTTTCTAGAGAACACTGAAGCTTTCTTT. Amino acids: CASSFLENTEAFF.

This clonotype has only a few counts. V usage is TRBV28 and J usage is TRBJ1-1; TRBD1 is a possible D gene (5 bases). The length of the CDR3 is 14 residues. Germline values: CDR1 MDHEN, CDR2 SYDVKM. V was pared by 6 bases and J by 2 bases, with 13 bases between. The CDR3 coding sequence is TGTGCCAGCAGGACCCGACAGATAAACACTGAAGCTTTCTTT. Translating gives CASRTRQINTEAFF.

In its sample, this clonotype was seen many times. V and J are TRBV11-2 and TRBJ2-7; TRBD2 agrees at 11 bases. CDR1 and CDR2 from the germline V gene are SGHAT and FQNNGV. Trimming took 6 bases from V and 2 from J; bases not matched to a gene: 6. The length of the CDR3 is 15 residues. CDR3 nucleotide sequence: TGTGCCAGCAGAGTTACTAGCGGGAGAACCTACGAGCAGTACTTC. This encodes CASRVTSGRTYEQYF.

The chain couples TRBV6-2 or TRBV6-3 to TRBJ1-1; 7 nucleotides line up with TRBD1. Germline-derived CDR1 and CDR2 are MNHEY and SVGEGT. This CDR3 has 17 residues. Unmatched junction bases numbered 10, after V lost 2 bases and J lost 1 base. This CDR3 reads CASSYRGLGRTNTEAFF. As DNA, the CDR3 is TGTGCCAGCAGTTACAGGGGGCTGGGACGGACGAACACTGAAGCTTTCTTT.

This clonotype was seen repeatedly, ten times or more. The V call is TRBV20-1, the J call TRBJ2-7; weak D call: TRBD2 (6 bases). CDR1 and CDR2 (germline): DFQATT, SNEGSKA (reference sequence). This CDR3 has 15 residues. Trimming removed 2 bases at V and 0 bases at J, with 14 bases between. CDR3 sequence (DNA): TGCAGTGCTAGATTCCCCCTGGGGGGCTCCTACGAGCAGTACTTC. This codes for CSARFPLGGSYEQYF.

Many counts were recorded for this clonotype. The chain carries TRBV7-3 and TRBJ2-1; D gene uncertain. Trimming took 2 bases from V and 10 from J, leaving 9 bases between them. This CDR3 has 12 residues. Germline V gene lookup returns CDR1 SGHTA and CDR2 FQGTGA. CDR3 in amino acids: CASSLPLGEQFF. CDR3 DNA: TGTGCCAGCAGCTTACCCCTTGGGGAGCAGTTCTTC.

With respect to this clonotype: With a much larger clone just one base away, this may be a read error. The V and J genes are TRBV27 and TRBJ2-2; no reliable D call. CDR1 is MNHEY and CDR2 is SMNVEV in the germline V gene (reference sequence). This CDR3 has 12 amino acids. V gave up 5 bases and J gave up 3 bases, with 4 bases separating them. CDR3 bases: TGTGCCAGCAGTCCACACACCGGGGAGCTGTTTTTT. The encoded protein is CASSPHTGELFF.

This clonotype occurred a few times. This sequence may be a read error, since a much larger clone differs from it by one base. V usage is TRBV28 and J usage is TRBJ2-7; possibly TRBD1 for D (6 bases). Germline values: CDR1 MDHEN, CDR2 SYDVKM. This CDR3 is built from 15 residues. The DNA of the CDR3 is TGTGCCAGCAGTTTGAGACAGGCCGCCCTTTACGAGCGGTACTTC. Its translation is CASSLRQAALYERYF.

This clonotype was counted at least ten times. This chain connects TRBV3-1 to TRBJ2-3; D might be TRBD2 (7 bases). Germline V gene data show CDR1 as LGHDT and CDR2 as YNNKEL (reference sequence). V gave up 3 bases and J gave up 4 bases, with 17 bases separating them. The length of the CDR3 is 16 residues. CDR3 nucleotides: TGTGCCAGCAGCCAGGCCTGGCGGGGGCCCGCAGATACGCAGTATTTT. Its protein is CASSQAWRGPADTQYF.

The chain carries TRBV30 and TRBJ2-4; TRBD1 or TRBD2 may be the D gene (5 bases each). There are 13 residues in the CDR3. Germline V gene sequence: CDR1 GTSNPN, CDR2 SVGIG (reference sequence). V was cut by 0 bases and J by 6 bases, with 9 bases left in between. The CDR3: CAWSVPGANIQYF. CDR3 coding DNA: TGTGCCTGGAGTGTACCCGGGGCAAACATTCAGTACTTC.

This clonotype occurred many times. This chain connects TRBV20-1 to TRBJ2-7; D is uncertain. With 2 bases removed from V and 2 bases from J, the gap between germline ends came to 4 bases. Germline values: CDR1 DFQATT, CDR2 SNEGSKA (reference sequence). The CDR3 covers 11 residues. CDR3 DNA sequence: TGCAGTGCTAGACAGGCCTACGAGCAGTACTTC. This gives the protein CSARQAYEQYF.

At least ten counts were recorded for this clonotype. This chain connects TRBV20-1 to TRBJ2-7, with D unresolved. CDR3 length: 14 amino acids. V was shortened by 5 bases and J by 6 bases, with 20 bases between the two germline ends. The germline V gene encodes CDR1 DFQATT and CDR2 SNEGSKA (reference sequence). CDR3 DNA: TGCAGTGCTCGGTGGCAGACCCAAAATTCCGAGCAGTACTTC. Amino acid sequence: CSARWQTQNSEQYF.

This chain connects TRBV6-4 to TRBJ1-1; the match to TRBD1 covers 9 bases. CDR3 size: 16 residues. CDR1 is MRHNA, CDR2 SNTAGT, per germline. J was trimmed by 4 bases and V by 2 bases; bases with no gene match: 8. In nucleotides, the CDR3 is TGTGCCAGCAGTGACCTTCCGGGACAGGGTGGCACTGAAGCTTTCTTT. Protein sequence: CASSDLPGQGGTEAFF.